The clone carrying this TCR beta chain was observed a handful of times. In the same sample, other DNA sequences code for this CDR3. This entry comes from a study of shared clonotypes between healthy human individuals. Every contributor of samples was a Caucasian grown-up residing in Nashville, Tennessee. Trimming cost V 2 bases and J 4 bases, with 6 bases left between them. Germline CDR1 is KGHSH and CDR2 is LQKENI. The CDR3 contains 13 residues. Template for every sorted-subset replicate PCR totaled approximately 0.2 ug DNA, 25,000 to 35,000 T cell genomes. Clones were sequenced by immunoSEQ multiplex PCR, and TCRdb holds only the in-frame ones, with some missing. The sample contains approximately 710,000 clones, roughly 87% of which appear only once.

The rearrangement links TRBV18 to TRBJ2-1, with D possibly matching TRBD2 (6 bases). The specimen was memory CD8+ T cells from PBMCs. As to subset: CD45RO+ cells pooled with CCR7-negative TemRA cells. This clonotype originated in a man aged 18 to 30 in good health. Some clones in this sample may be carry-over from other donors' samples. This CDR3 is CASSPGGYNEQFF. DNA for the CDR3: TGTGCCAGCTCACCAGGGGGGTACAATGAGCAGTTCTTC.